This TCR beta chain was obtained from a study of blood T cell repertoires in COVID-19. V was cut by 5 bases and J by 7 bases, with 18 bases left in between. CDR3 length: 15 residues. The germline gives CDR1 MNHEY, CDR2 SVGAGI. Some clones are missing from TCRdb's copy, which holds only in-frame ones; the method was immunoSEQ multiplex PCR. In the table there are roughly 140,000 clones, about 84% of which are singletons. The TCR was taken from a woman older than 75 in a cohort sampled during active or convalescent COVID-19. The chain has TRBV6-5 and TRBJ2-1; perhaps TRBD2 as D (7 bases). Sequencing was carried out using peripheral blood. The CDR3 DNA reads TGTGCCAGCAGTAGGACGGGGGGCGAACCGAATGAGCAGTTCTTC. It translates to CASSRTGGEPNEQFF.